Detailed here is one TCR beta chain. Clones were sequenced by immunoSEQ multiplex PCR, and TCRdb holds only the in-frame ones, with some missing. The table lists roughly 30,000 clones, over 90% of them singletons. CDR3 size: 16 residues. Germline V CDR1 and CDR2: MNHEY, SVGAGI. Deletions cut 0 bases from V and 3 bases from J, with 14 bases between. The data were obtained in a study of blood T cell repertoires in COVID-19. Across the whole study: The United States, Italy and Spain were the sources of the acute and convalescent COVID-19 samples.

The sequencing sample was made of peripheral blood. This receptor was identified in a human donor in a cohort sampled during active COVID-19. This chain links TRBV6-5 with TRBJ1-1; TRBD1 is a possible D gene (5 bases). In DNA form, the CDR3 reads TGTGCCAGCAGTTACTCACCAGGCAGGGTTGACACTGAAGCTTTCTTT. Translating gives CASSYSPGRVDTEAFF.